Listed below are T cell receptor beta chains from one sample, sequenced in a study of CD8+CD57+ T cells in acquired aplastic anemia. TCRdb re-called the reads with MiXCR, one entry per CDR3 protein. The sample holds fewer than 200,000 distinct CDR3 sequences; just under 65% are singletons and the top ten take about 50%. Material for sequencing was sorted CD4+, CD8+, or CD8+CD57+ T cells (not recorded which) from PBMCs. The receptors derive from a human donor in good health. The CDR3 runs from the conserved cysteine through the conserved F or W. A D gene is named only where the DNA matches it firmly. Clone size is stated in some rows and not others, as once, few, many or a class when expanded.

d_gene: .
v_gene: TRBV20-1
abundance: .
j_gene: TRBJ1-2
CDR3aa: CSGAGLNNYGYTF
CDR3nt: TGCAGTGGAGCAGGGTTGAATAACTATGGCTACACCTTC

d_gene: TRBD1
v_gene: TRBV20-1
abundance: .
j_gene: TRBJ1-6
CDR3aa: CSAREGTGGAGSPLHF
CDR3nt: TGCAGTGCTAGAGAAGGGACAGGGGGCGCGGGTTCACCCCTCCACTTT

d_gene: .
v_gene: TRBV10-1
abundance: .
j_gene: TRBJ2-7
CDR3aa: CASRGSGPDNEQYF
CDR3nt: TGCGCCAGCAGGGGTAGCGGTCCAGACAATGAGCAGTACTTC

d_gene: TRBD2
v_gene: TRBV19
abundance: few
j_gene: TRBJ2-3
CDR3aa: CASRAGGTDTQYF
CDR3nt: TGTGCCAGTAGGGCGGGGGGCACAGATACGCAGTATTTT

d_gene: .
v_gene: TRBV6-1
abundance: .
j_gene: TRBJ1-1
CDR3aa: CASSYRLSEAFF
CDR3nt: TGTGCCAGCAGTTACCGTCTTTCTGAAGCTTTCTTT

d_gene: .
v_gene: TRBV29-1
abundance: few
j_gene: TRBJ1-1
CDR3aa: CSVLLSGIGEAFF
CDR3nt: TGCAGCGTTCTGCTCTCTGGCATTGGTGAAGCTTTCTTT

d_gene: TRBD1
v_gene: TRBV29-1
abundance: .
j_gene: TRBJ2-7
CDR3aa: CSVDLWDSGEQYF
CDR3nt: TGCAGCGTTGATTTGTGGGACAGTGGCGAGCAGTACTTC

d_gene: .
v_gene: TRBV6-5
abundance: .
j_gene: TRBJ2-1
CDR3aa: CACKRESSYNEQFF
CDR3nt: TGTGCCTGCAAGAGGGAGAGCTCCTACAATGAGCAGTTCTTC

d_gene: TRBD2
v_gene: TRBV20-1
abundance: many
j_gene: TRBJ2-2
CDR3aa: CSARKGALAGGPIWGGELFF
CDR3nt: TGCAGTGCAAGGAAGGGTGCCCTAGCGGGAGGGCCCATTTGGGGCGGGGAGCTGTTTTTT

d_gene: .
v_gene: TRBV7-3
abundance: .
j_gene: TRBJ2-3
CDR3aa: CACSRGTDTQYF
CDR3nt: TGTGCCTGCAGCAGAGGGACAGATACGCAGTATTTT

d_gene: .
v_gene: TRBV5-1
abundance: .
j_gene: TRBJ1-2
CDR3aa: CASSVGQNPNYGYTF
CDR3nt: TGCGCCAGCAGCGTAGGACAGAATCCAAACTATGGCTACACCTTC

d_gene: .
v_gene: TRBV9
abundance: many
j_gene: TRBJ2-1
CDR3aa: CASSSLGEQFF
CDR3nt: TGTGCCAGCAGCTCCCTGGGTGAGCAGTTCTTC

d_gene: TRBD1
v_gene: TRBV5-6
abundance: .
j_gene: TRBJ1-5
CDR3aa: CASSLSMGDRSQPQHF
CDR3nt: TGTGCCAGCAGCTTATCTATGGGGGACAGGAGTCAGCCCCAGCATTTT

d_gene: .
v_gene: TRBV7-9
abundance: .
j_gene: TRBJ1-1
CDR3aa: CASSPSGTTEAFF
CDR3nt: TGTGCCAGCAGCCCATCCGGGACTACTGAAGCTTTCTTT

d_gene: .
v_gene: TRBV20-1
abundance: .
j_gene: TRBJ2-5
CDR3aa: CSARPGPRGTQYF
CDR3nt: TGCAGTGCTAGGCCGGGACCCCGAGGGACCCAGTACTTC

d_gene: TRBD2
v_gene: TRBV2
abundance: many
j_gene: TRBJ2-5
CDR3aa: CASWASGRPGQETQYF
CDR3nt: TGTGCCAGCTGGGCTAGCGGGAGGCCGGGGCAAGAGACCCAGTACTTC